The 27 T cell receptor beta chains in this list originate from one sample, sequenced in a study of cytomegalovirus exposure and HLA in healthy donors. PCR involved 60 Vbeta and 13 Jbeta primers. This table comes from immunoSEQ multiplex PCR, and its TCRdb copy is limited to in-frame clones, with some not included. The repertoire includes some 150,000 clones, roughly 79% of them detected once, and roughly 13% sits in the top ten. The sequencing input was PBMCs. These receptors all come from a woman in her forties or fifties in good health and CMV-seronegative.

The V call is TRBV4-2, the J call TRBJ2-1, with 14 bases lining up with TRBD2. Germline V gives CDR1 LGHNA, CDR2 YNFKEQ. The CDR3 is made up of 17 amino acids. After removal of 1 base from V and 8 bases from J, the junction contained 7 bases not matched to a gene. The CDR3 is CASSQGGTSGRRDEQFF. CDR3 in DNA: TGTGCCAGCAGCCAAGGTGGGACTAGCGGGAGACGGGATGAGCAGTTCTTC.

The V and J genes are TRBV9 and TRBJ2-5, with TRBD2 identical over 7 bases. With 4 bases clipped from V and 3 bases from J, the junction kept 6 bases outside the gene matches. Per germline, CDR1 SGDLS and CDR2 YYNGEE. This CDR3 spans 14 amino acids. CDR3 amino acids: CASSLGGEEETQYF. The DNA for the CDR3 is TGTGCCAGCAGCTTGGGGGGGGAAGAAGAGACCCAGTACTTC.

CDR3 coding DNA: TGTGCCACCAGCAGCTTTACAGGGAATAGCAATCAGCCCCAGCATTTT. Translation gives CATSSFTGNSNQPQHF. This chain joins TRBV15 and TRBJ1-5; possibly TRBD1 for D (6 bases). This CDR3 is built from 16 residues. The germline V gene has CDR1 LNHNV and CDR2 YYDKDF (reference sequence). The V end lost 3 bases, the J end lost 0 bases, and 12 bases lay between the germline ends.

The sample holds one count of this clone. This sequence joins TRBV9 and TRBJ2-1, with 11 bases identical to TRBD2. CDR1 SGDLS and CDR2 YYNGEE come from the germline V gene. The length of the CDR3 is 15 residues. The V segment lost 2 bases and the J segment 8 bases; nucleotides outside the gene matches: 6. DNA for the CDR3: TGTGCCAGCAGCGTCACTAGCGGGAGCGGGTATGAGCAGTTCTTC. Translated, it gives CASSVTSGSGYEQFF.

V usage is TRBV11-2 and J usage is TRBJ1-2, with D perhaps TRBD1 (5 bases). CDR3 size: 14 residues. Germline-derived CDR1 and CDR2 are SGHAT and FQNNGV. Trimming pared 1 base from V and 0 bases from J, leaving 6 bases between. CDR3 in amino acids: CASSLVTANYGYTF. The CDR3 DNA follows: TGTGCCAGCAGCTTAGTGACAGCTAACTATGGCTACACCTTC.

The chain employs TRBV4-2 and TRBJ2-1; 10 positions match TRBD2. Trimming at V came to 4 bases and at J to 7 bases, leaving 7 bases not matched to a gene. This CDR3 is 15 amino acids long. The germline CDR1 and CDR2 sequences are LGHNA and YNFKEQ. CDR3 protein: CASSLTSGATNEQFF. In DNA, the CDR3 is TGTGCCAGCAGCCTTACTAGCGGGGCTACGAATGAGCAGTTCTTC.

This clone was found once. V usage is TRBV7-6 and J usage is TRBJ1-2, with 9 bases aligning to TRBD1. Per germline, CDR1 SGHVS and CDR2 FNYEAQ. This CDR3 comprises 13 residues. V was pared by 6 bases and J by 8 bases, with 7 bases of the junction left unmatched. The CDR3 protein is CASRPGTGWGYTF. CDR3 sequence (DNA): TGTGCCAGCAGGCCCGGGACAGGGTGGGGCTACACCTTC. Full variable domain (missing parts from reference TRBV7-6 and TRBJ1-2): GAGVSQSPRYKVTKRGQDVALRCDPISGHVSLYWYRQALGQGPEFLTYFNYEAQQDKSGLPNDRFSAERPEGSISTLTIQRTEQRDSAMYRCASRPGTGWGYTFGSGTRLTVV.

The table lists this clone with a count of one. The chain links TRBV5-1 to TRBJ2-3, with 8 bases aligning to TRBD2. Looked up from germline, CDR1 is SGHRS and CDR2 is YFSETQ. The CDR3 extends over 18 amino acids. The V gene end was trimmed by 0 bases and the J gene end by 0 bases; junction bases not matched to a gene: 9. For the CDR3, the DNA is TGCGCCAGCAGCTTGGCCCCCGGGGGGGATTCTAGCACAGATACGCAGTATTTT. This translates into CASSLAPGGDSSTDTQYF.

This clone was seen once. This chain connects TRBV6-1 to TRBJ1-5; the D is unclear. V was clipped by 4 bases and J by 8 bases, with 9 bases between them. CDR3 length: 12 amino acids. Germline V gene sequence: CDR1 MNHNS, CDR2 SASEGT. CDR3 amino acids: CASSALEEPQHF. The CDR3 DNA reads as TGTGCCAGCAGTGCTCTCGAGGAGCCCCAGCATTTT.

The CDR3 reads CASSLSGEIRGTQYF. CDR3 sequence (DNA): TGTGCCAGCAGCTTGAGCGGGGAGATTAGGGGTACGCAGTATTTT. V and J are TRBV7-3 and TRBJ2-3, with 7 bases identical to TRBD2. Germline CDR1 is SGHTA and CDR2 is FQGTGA. The CDR3 length is 15 residues. V gave up 3 bases and J gave up 8 bases; unmatched junction bases: 11.

The sample holds one count of this clone. This chain uses TRBV7-9 with TRBJ1-2, with TRBD1 as a possible D gene (6 bases). This CDR3 comprises 13 residues. The V end lost 3 bases, the J end lost 6 bases, and 11 bases lay between the germline ends. The germline gives CDR1 SEHNR, CDR2 FQNEAQ (reference sequence). Here the CDR3 reads CASSFRQADGYTF. CDR3 bases: TGTGCCAGCAGCTTCAGACAGGCGGATGGCTACACCTTC.

The chain has TRBV27 and TRBJ2-1; 10 bases are a match to TRBD2. Trimming at V came to 3 bases and at J to 6 bases, leaving 2 bases not matched to a gene. Germline CDR1 is MNHEY and CDR2 is SMNVEV (reference sequence). This CDR3 spans 14 amino acids. The CDR3 region has the DNA TGTGCCAGCAGTTTCCTAGCGGGGGTCAATGAGCAGTTCTTC. It translates to CASSFLAGVNEQFF.

The V call is TRBV9, the J call TRBJ1-4; D is perhaps TRBD1 (5 bases). The CDR3 totals 20 residues. Trimming shortened V by 0 bases and J by 8 bases, and 29 bases separated the two germline ends. The germline gives CDR1 SGDLS, CDR2 YYNGEE. CDR3 in DNA: TGTGCCAGCAGCGTAGCTTTTTTCTGGGAAGGGGATTTTAATTTGGAAAAACTGTTTTTT. Encoded protein: CASSVAFFWEGDFNLEKLFF. The whole variable domain, filled in from reference TRBV9 and TRBJ1-4, reads DSGVTQTPKHLITATGQRVTLRCSPRSGDLSVYWYQQSLDQGLQFLIQYYNGEERAKGNILERFSAQQFPDLHSELNLSSLELGDSALYFCASSVAFFWEGDFNLEKLFFGSGTQLSVL.

This clone was recorded a few times. The CDR3 sequence: CASSNRDSLPEQYF. The DNA of the CDR3 is TGTGCCAGTAGTAACCGGGACAGTTTGCCCGAGCAGTACTTC. The rearrangement uses TRBV19 and TRBJ2-7; 7 bases fit TRBD1. Germline assignment: CDR1 LNHDA and CDR2 SQIVND (reference sequence). V lost 4 bases to trimming and J lost 6 bases; unmatched junction nucleotides: 9. The CDR3 is 14 amino acids.

The gene calls are TRBV28 and TRBJ2-5; possibly TRBD2 for D (5 bases). The CDR3 is made up of 12 amino acids. Germline assignment: CDR1 MDHEN and CDR2 SYDVKM. The germline V and J ends were trimmed by 2 bases and 8 bases, with 9 bases remaining between them. The CDR3 region has the DNA TGTGCCAGCAGTTTAGGGCCGGGAACCCAGTACTTC. This codes for CASSLGPGTQYF.

V gene TRBV7-2 combines with J gene TRBJ2-4; maybe TRBD1 (5 bases). The germline gives CDR1 SGHTA, CDR2 FQGNSA. The CDR3 sequence is 16 residues long. V dropped 0 bases and J dropped 0 bases, with 9 bases sitting between them. CDR3 DNA: TGTGCCAGCAGCTTAGCTAGGGGATTAGCCAAAAACATTCAGTACTTC. This encodes CASSLARGLAKNIQYF.

The V and J genes are TRBV7-9 and TRBJ2-7; D perhaps matches TRBD2 (5 bases). V lost 3 bases, J lost 2 bases, and 11 bases lay in between. The CDR3 has 14 residues. Per germline, CDR1 SEHNR and CDR2 FQNEAQ (reference sequence). In nucleotides, the CDR3 is TGTGCCAGCAGCTTGGACTCCCCCCCCTACGAGCAGTACTTC. The encoded protein is CASSLDSPPYEQYF.

This rearrangement joins TRBV10-3 to TRBJ2-1; perhaps TRBD2 as D (5 bases). This CDR3 contains 14 residues. Trimming pared 4 bases from V and 6 bases from J, leaving 13 bases between. CDR1 ENHRY and CDR2 SYGVKD come from the germline V gene. The CDR3 nucleotides are TGTGCCATCAGTGGAACCGGGATCCTCAATGAGCAGTTCTTC. As protein: CAISGTGILNEQFF.

V usage is TRBV5-5 and J usage is TRBJ2-7; perhaps TRBD1 as D (5 bases). The CDR3 is 16 amino acids. Looked up from germline, CDR1 is SGHKS and CDR2 is YYEKEE (reference sequence). Deletions cut 3 bases from V and 4 bases from J, with 20 bases between. The CDR3 DNA reads TGTGCCAGCAGCTCCACCGAAGCACCCAGGGATTACGAGCAGTACTTC. Residues: CASSSTEAPRDYEQYF. The whole variable domain, filled in from reference TRBV5-5 and TRBJ2-7, reads DAGVTQSPTHLIKTRGQQVTLRCSPISGHKSVSWYQQVLGQGPQFIFQYYEKEERGRGNFPDRFSARQFPNYSSELNVNALLLGDSALYLCASSSTEAPRDYEQYFGPGTRLTVT.

J is TRBJ1-4 and V is TRBV5-5; tentative D call: TRBD1 (5 bases). Germline V gene data show CDR1 as SGHKS and CDR2 as YYEKEE (reference sequence). V lost 1 base, J lost 7 bases, and 11 bases lay in between. The CDR3 sequence is 14 residues long. This chain's CDR3 is CASSLRSRGEKLFF. The CDR3, as DNA: TGTGCCAGCAGCTTGCGGTCAAGGGGTGAAAAACTGTTTTTT.

The chain uses TRBV9 and TRBJ1-2, with D possibly being TRBD1 (5 bases). CDR1 and CDR2 (germline): SGDLS, YYNGEE. There are 15 residues in the CDR3. Trimming pared 3 bases from V and 4 bases from J, leaving 16 bases between. CDR3 loop: CASSGSREVSYGYTF. The CDR3 DNA reads as TGTGCCAGCAGCGGTTCCAGGGAGGTGTCCTATGGCTACACCTTC.

The V gene is TRBV5-6, the J gene TRBJ1-1; TRBD1 matches 8 bases. Germline values: CDR1 SGHDT, CDR2 YYEEEE. The length of the CDR3 is 13 residues. V lost 4 bases, J lost 3 bases, and 2 bases stayed unmatched. The CDR3, as DNA: TGTGCCAGCAGCGCGACAGGGGACACTGAAGCTTTCTTT. Its translation: CASSATGDTEAFF.

The V gene is TRBV29-1, the J gene TRBJ1-3, with TRBD1 matching 7 bases. V gave up 0 bases and J gave up 3 bases; unmatched junction bases: 5. Germline CDR1 and CDR2: SQVTM and ANQGSEA. The CDR3 runs 15 residues. CDR3 sequence reads: CSVEDIGGYGNTIYF. Written as DNA, the CDR3 is TGCAGCGTTGAAGATATAGGGGGCTATGGAAACACCATATATTTT. The complete variable domain, with remaining parts taken from reference TRBV29-1 and TRBJ1-3, reads SAVISQKPSRDICQRGTSLTIQCQVDSQVTMMFWYRQQPGQSLTLIATANQGSEATYESGFVIDKFPISRPNLTFSTLTVSNMSPEDSSIYLCSVEDIGGYGNTIYFGEGSWLTVV.

This sequence joins TRBV4-2 and TRBJ1-6, with 8 nucleotides matching TRBD1. The V gene end was trimmed by 1 base and the J gene end by 10 bases; junction bases not matched to a gene: 6. The CDR3 runs 15 residues. CDR1 LGHNA and CDR2 YNFKEQ come from the germline V gene. The CDR3 loop is CASSQVDRAGSPLHF. DNA of the CDR3: TGTGCCAGCAGCCAAGTGGACAGGGCGGGATCACCCCTCCACTTT.

This chain joins TRBV11-2 and TRBJ2-7; D is unresolved. V was cut by 5 bases and J by 1 base, with 3 bases left in between. The germline V gene encodes CDR1 SGHAT and CDR2 FQNNGV. The CDR3 consists of 11 residues. The CDR3 region is CASSPSYEQYF. The CDR3 region has the DNA TGTGCCAGCAGCCCATCCTACGAGCAGTACTTC.

The V gene is TRBV6-5, the J gene TRBJ1-1; maybe TRBD1 (6 bases). The germline V gene encodes CDR1 MNHEY and CDR2 SVGAGI. V was shortened by 2 bases and J by 4 bases, with 11 bases between the two germline ends. This CDR3 is 14 amino acids long. For the CDR3, the DNA is TGTGCCAGCAGTTACGATCCAGGGGCCACTGAAGCTTTCTTT. It encodes CASSYDPGATEAFF.

The chain combines TRBV4-2 with TRBJ2-7; no reliable D call. Germline V gene lookup returns CDR1 LGHNA and CDR2 YNFKEQ. Trimming removed 1 base at V and 3 bases at J, with 7 bases between. The CDR3 length is 13 residues. The CDR3 DNA follows: TGTGCCAGCAGCCAAGGTATCGTCTACGAGCAGTACTTC. Protein product: CASSQGIVYEQYF.